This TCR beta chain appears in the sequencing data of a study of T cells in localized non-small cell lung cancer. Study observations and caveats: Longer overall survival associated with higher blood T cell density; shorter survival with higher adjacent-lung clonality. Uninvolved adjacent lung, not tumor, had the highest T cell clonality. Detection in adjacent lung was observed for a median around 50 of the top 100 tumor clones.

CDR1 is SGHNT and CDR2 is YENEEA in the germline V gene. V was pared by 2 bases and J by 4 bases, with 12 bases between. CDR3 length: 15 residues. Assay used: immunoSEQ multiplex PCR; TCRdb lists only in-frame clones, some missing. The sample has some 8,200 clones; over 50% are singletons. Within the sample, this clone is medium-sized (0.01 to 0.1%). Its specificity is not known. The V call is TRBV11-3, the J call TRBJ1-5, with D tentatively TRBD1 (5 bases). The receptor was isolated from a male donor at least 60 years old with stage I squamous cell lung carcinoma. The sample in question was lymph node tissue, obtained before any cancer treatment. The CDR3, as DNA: TGTGCCAGCAGCTTATGGGGGGAACCTAATCAGCCCCAGCATTTT. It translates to CASSLWGEPNQPQHF.